These 20 T cell receptor beta chains share one sample of origin, sequenced in a study of blood T cell repertoires in COVID-19. TCRdb's copy holds only in-frame clones and misses some; the assay was immunoSEQ multiplex PCR. Seen here are around 250,000 clones, 89% observed once, and the top ten hold 3.5% to 5%. Material: peripheral blood. Receptors originate from a woman in her 40s who had recovered from COVID-19.

This chain uses TRBV4-1 with TRBJ2-1, with D possibly matching TRBD2 (5 bases). The CDR3 consists of 16 residues. V lost 2 bases, J lost 2 bases, and 13 bases lay in between. CDR1 MGHRA and CDR2 YSYEKL come from the germline V gene. The CDR3 region is CASSQPGKNTYNEQFF. CDR3 in DNA: TGCGCCAGCAGCCAACCCGGGAAAAATACCTACAATGAGCAGTTCTTC.

This clone was detected once. CDR3: CASSLLGGTEAFF. The CDR3 DNA sequence: TGTGCCAGCAGTTTATTGGGGGGCACTGAAGCTTTCTTT. V usage is TRBV28 and J usage is TRBJ1-1; weak D call: TRBD1 (5 bases). V was pared by 1 base and J by 4 bases, with 7 bases between. The CDR3 is 13 amino acids. Germline V lookup: CDR1 MDHEN, CDR2 SYDVKM.

This chain uses TRBV13 with TRBJ2-3; weak D call: TRBD2 (6 bases). Per germline, CDR1 PRHDT and CDR2 FYEKMQ (reference sequence). The CDR3 covers 13 residues. V lost 5 bases and J lost 8, with 14 bases in between. Here the CDR3 DNA reads TGTGCCAGCAGCCCCCGTAGGCGGGGTACGCAGTATTTT. Protein product: CASSPRRRGTQYF.

This chain uses TRBV14 with TRBJ2-1; maybe TRBD1 (5 bases). Trimming shortened V by 2 bases and J by 7 bases, and 15 bases separated the two germline ends. This CDR3 has 15 residues. Germline V gene sequence: CDR1 SGHDN, CDR2 FVKESK. The CDR3 spells CASSQLRGTGNEQFF. CDR3 sequence (DNA): TGTGCCAGCAGCCAACTTAGGGGAACCGGGAATGAGCAGTTCTTC.

The rearrangement uses TRBV5-4 and TRBJ1-1; no clear D. The CDR3 extends over 15 amino acids. Germline CDR1 SGHNT, CDR2 YYREEE (reference sequence). With 4 bases removed from V and 1 base from J, the gap between germline ends came to 14 bases. The CDR3 loop is CASSLDPGRNTEAFF. Here the CDR3 DNA reads TGTGCCAGCAGCCTAGATCCGGGAAGGAACACTGAAGCTTTCTTT. The whole variable domain, remainder taken from reference TRBV5-4 and TRBJ1-1, is ETGVTQSPTHLIKTRGQQVTLRCSSQSGHNTVSWYQQALGQGPQFIFQYYREEENGRGNFPPRFSGLQFPNYSSELNVNALELDDSALYLCASSLDPGRNTEAFFGQGTRLTVV.

V is TRBV19 and J is TRBJ1-3; 7 bases fit TRBD1. CDR3 length: 16 residues. Trimming at V came to 9 bases and at J to 0 bases, leaving 11 bases not matched to a gene. CDR1 and CDR2 from the germline V gene are LNHDA and SQIVND (reference sequence). The CDR3 DNA is TGTGCCAGCAGGGACAGACTACGATCCTCTGGAAACACCATATATTTT. Translating it yields CASRDRLRSSGNTIYF.

The V call is TRBV7-8, the J call TRBJ2-5, with 7 bases aligning to TRBD1. Germline V gene data show CDR1 as SGHVS and CDR2 as FQNEAQ. The CDR3 consists of 15 residues. Trimming removed 1 base from V and 4 bases from J; junction bases left unmatched: 6. The CDR3 nucleotides are TGTGCCAGCAGCTTAGAGACAGGGAAGCGAGAGACCCAGTACTTC. As protein: CASSLETGKRETQYF. The whole variable domain, filled in from reference TRBV7-8 and TRBJ2-5, reads GAGVSQSPRYKVAKRGQDVALRCDPISGHVSLFWYQQALGQGPEFLTYFQNEAQLDKSGLPSDRFFAERPEGSVSTLKIQRTQQEDSAVYLCASSLETGKRETQYFGPGTRLLVL.

Turning to this clone: This same CDR3 is encoded by further DNA sequences in the sample. The gene calls are TRBV3-1 (or the pseudogene TRBV3-2) and TRBJ1-2, with 9 bases lining up with TRBD1. The CDR3 is made up of 15 amino acids. Per the germline V gene, CDR1 is LGHDT and CDR2 is YNNKEL (reference sequence). Losses at the gene ends were 4 bases for V and 5 bases for J; bases not matched to a gene: 8. The chain's CDR3 is CASSRGQGRSYGYTF. DNA of the CDR3: TGTGCCAGCAGCCGGGGACAGGGAAGGTCTTATGGCTACACCTTC.

The chain's CDR3 is CAWNPLDRSSGNTIYF. CDR3 DNA: TGTGCCTGGAACCCTTTGGACAGGAGCTCTGGAAACACCATATATTTT. The chain recombines TRBV30 with TRBJ1-3; 7 positions match TRBD1. Unmatched junction bases numbered 9, after V lost 4 bases and J lost 0 bases. Germline V gene sequence: CDR1 GTSNPN, CDR2 SVGIG (reference sequence). This CDR3 region has 16 residues. Full variable domain (outside the CDR3, taken from reference TRBV30 and TRBJ1-3): SQTIHQWPATLVQPVGSPLSLECTVEGTSNPNLYWYRQAAGRGLQLLFYSVGIGQISSEVPQNLSASRPQDRQFILSSKKLLLSDSGFYLCAWNPLDRSSGNTIYFGEGSWLTVV.

For the CDR3, the DNA is TGTGCCACCAGTGATTCAGGGGTGGGGCTCTATAGCAATCAGCCCCAGCATTTT. Translation gives CATSDSGVGLYSNQPQHF. The chain joins TRBV24-1 to TRBJ1-5; D may be TRBD1 (6 bases). The CDR3 runs 18 residues. Trimming left V 2 bases short and J 0 bases short, with 16 bases between. Germline CDR1 reads KGHDR; CDR2 reads SFDVKD.

The CDR3 DNA is TGTGCCAGCAGCGTAGAACTAGCGGGGACCCGGAGTGAGCAGTTCTTC. Translating it yields CASSVELAGTRSEQFF. The J gene is TRBJ2-1, the V gene TRBV9; 10 positions match TRBD2. The ends lost 0 bases at V and 9 bases at J; junction bases unmatched: 9. In germline, CDR1 is SGDLS, CDR2 YYNGEE. This CDR3 has 16 residues.

This clone came up once. The V call is TRBV28, the J call TRBJ2-1; TRBD2 matches at 7 bases. CDR3 length: 15 amino acids. Losses at the gene ends were 3 bases for V and 7 bases for J; bases not matched to a gene: 9. Looked up from germline, CDR1 is MDHEN and CDR2 is SYDVKM. The CDR3, as DNA: TGTGCCAGCAGTTTCCCTCCTGGGGGGGGGAATGAGCAGTTCTTC. Translated, it gives CASSFPPGGGNEQFF.

The chain couples TRBV9 to TRBJ1-1, with D maybe TRBD1 (5 bases). Trimming removed 4 bases at V and 7 bases at J, with 14 bases between. CDR3 size: 13 residues. Germline V gene data show CDR1 as SGDLS and CDR2 as YYNGEE. CDR3 sequence: CASSTPDRGEAFF. The CDR3 DNA sequence: TGTGCCAGCAGCACCCCTGACAGAGGTGAAGCTTTCTTT.

The rearrangement uses TRBV2 and TRBJ1-5; D gene unclear. The germline V and J ends were trimmed by 0 bases and 2 bases, with 11 bases remaining between them. The CDR3 consists of 16 residues. Germline V gives CDR1 SNHLY, CDR2 FYNNEI. CDR3 sequence (DNA): TGTGCCAGCAGTGAAGCGCTCTTGGAGCGCAATCAGCCCCAGCATTTT. It is translated as CASSEALLERNQPQHF.

The chain couples TRBV5-1 to TRBJ2-2, with TRBD2 matching over 7 bases. This CDR3 comprises 16 residues. V shed 0 bases, J shed 4 bases, and the junction held 6 bases outside the gene matches. CDR1 is SGHRS and CDR2 is YFSETQ in the germline V gene. The CDR3 DNA sequence: TGCGCCAGCAGCTTGGAGGCCGGGAGGTCCACCGGGGAGCTGTTTTTT. Translation gives CASSLEAGRSTGELFF.

This chain uses TRBV6-5 with TRBJ1-6; D not resolved. Deletions cut 2 bases from V and 10 bases from J, with 18 bases between. This CDR3 has 16 residues. Germline CDR1 is MNHEY and CDR2 is SVGAGI. Here the CDR3 DNA reads TGTGCCAGCAGTTACCGACCGGCAGGTGTCGTGTCACCCCTCCACTTT. Translated: CASSYRPAGVVSPLHF.

This chain joins TRBV29-1 and TRBJ1-2, with D possibly being TRBD1 (5 bases). Trimming stripped 7 bases from V and 0 bases from J, with 18 bases between. The CDR3 covers 15 residues. Germline V CDR1 and CDR2: SQVTM, ANQGSEA. CDR3 region: CSGAAPGLANYGYTF. CDR3 nucleotide sequence: TGCAGCGGCGCAGCCCCAGGGCTAGCTAACTATGGCTACACCTTC.

This clone appeared a few times. The CDR3 bases are TGCGCCAGCAGCTTGGATAACTCCTATAATTCACCCCTCCACTTT. It yields the protein CASSLDNSYNSPLHF. The chain couples TRBV5-1 to TRBJ1-6; D gene ambiguous. The ends were cut back, 0 bases at V and 0 bases at J, with 4 bases in the middle. Germline values: CDR1 SGHRS, CDR2 YFSETQ. This CDR3 contains 15 residues.

The V call is TRBV2, the J call TRBJ2-7; D might be TRBD2 (5 bases). Per germline, CDR1 SNHLY and CDR2 FYNNEI. This CDR3 has 12 residues. The V end was cut by 9 bases, the J end by 6 bases, with 15 bases between. CDR3 region: CARKDREGEQYF. CDR3 nucleotides: TGTGCCAGAAAGGACCGAGAGGGCGAGCAGTACTTC.

The chain employs TRBV30 and TRBJ1-6; D gene uncertain. V lost 2 bases and J 8 bases, leaving 10 bases between the germline ends. The CDR3 runs to 13 residues. From germline, CDR1 is GTSNPN and CDR2 SVGIG (reference sequence). CDR3 nucleotide sequence: TGTGCCTGGAGTTTATCCGGAGATTCACCCCTCCACTTT. It encodes CAWSLSGDSPLHF. The full variable domain, with the rest looked up from reference TRBV30 and TRBJ1-6, is SQTIHQWPATLVQPVGSPLSLECTVEGTSNPNLYWYRQAAGRGLQLLFYSVGIGQISSEVPQNLSASRPQDRQFILSSKKLLLSDSGFYLCAWSLSGDSPLHFGNGTRLTVT.